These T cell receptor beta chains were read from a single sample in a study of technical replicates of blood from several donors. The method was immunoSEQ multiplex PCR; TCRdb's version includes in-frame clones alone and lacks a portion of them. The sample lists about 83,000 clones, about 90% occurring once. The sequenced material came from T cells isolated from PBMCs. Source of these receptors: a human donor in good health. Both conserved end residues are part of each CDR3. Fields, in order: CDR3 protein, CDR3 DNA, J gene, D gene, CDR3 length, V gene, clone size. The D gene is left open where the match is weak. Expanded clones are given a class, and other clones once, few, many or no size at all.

CDR3 protein: CASCRLGQGTDTQYF
CDR3 DNA: TGCGCCAGCTGCCGACTGGGACAGGGAACAGATACGCAGTATTTT
J gene: TRBJ2-3
D gene: TRBD1
CDR3 length: 15
V gene: TRBV5-1
clone size: -

CDR3 protein: CASSQGGGGASYEQYF
CDR3 DNA: TGCGCCAGCAGCCAGGGTGGGGGGGGCGCGTCATACGAGCAGTACTTC
J gene: TRBJ2-7
D gene: -
CDR3 length: 16
V gene: TRBV4-1
clone size: -

CDR3 protein: CASSFASGRRAGELFF
CDR3 DNA: TGTGCCAGCAGCTTCGCTAGCGGGAGGCGCGCCGGGGAGCTGTTTTTT
J gene: TRBJ2-2
D gene: TRBD2
CDR3 length: 16
V gene: TRBV5-4
clone size: few

CDR3 protein: CASSQVLGELFF
CDR3 DNA: TGCGCCAGCAGCCAAGTACTCGGGGAGCTGTTTTTT
J gene: TRBJ2-2
D gene: -
CDR3 length: 12
V gene: TRBV4-1
clone size: -

CDR3 protein: CASTPQGGNTEAFF
CDR3 DNA: TGCGCCAGCACCCCCCAGGGGGGGAACACTGAAGCTTTCTTT
J gene: TRBJ1-1
D gene: TRBD1
CDR3 length: 14
V gene: TRBV5-1
clone size: -

CDR3 protein: CATSRSGQGRDEQFF
CDR3 DNA: TGTGCCACCAGCAGATCGGGACAGGGGAGGGATGAGCAGTTCTTC
J gene: TRBJ2-1
D gene: TRBD1
CDR3 length: 15
V gene: TRBV15
clone size: -

CDR3 protein: CAIVLARSTDTQYF
CDR3 DNA: TGTGCCATCGTACTAGCGCGCTCCACAGATACGCAGTATTTT
J gene: TRBJ2-3
D gene: TRBD2
CDR3 length: 14
V gene: TRBV28
clone size: once

CDR3 protein: CASSIGLAGDEQYF
CDR3 DNA: TGTGCCAGTAGTATAGGGCTAGCGGGAGACGAGCAGTACTTC
J gene: TRBJ2-7
D gene: TRBD2
CDR3 length: 14
V gene: TRBV19
clone size: -

CDR3 protein: CATSRVGGIQETQYF
CDR3 DNA: TGTGCCACCAGCAGAGTAGGCGGGATCCAAGAGACCCAGTACTTC
J gene: TRBJ2-5
D gene: -
CDR3 length: 15
V gene: TRBV15
clone size: -

CDR3 protein: CASSLSSGGSYEQYF
CDR3 DNA: TGTGCCAGCAGTTTATCAAGCGGGGGCTCCTACGAGCAGTACTTC
J gene: TRBJ2-7
D gene: TRBD2
CDR3 length: 15
V gene: TRBV27
clone size: -

CDR3 protein: CASSYTTDGGTGGGYTF
CDR3 DNA: TGCGCCAGCAGCTACACAACCGATGGGGGGACAGGTGGTGGCTACACCTTC
J gene: TRBJ1-2
D gene: TRBD1
CDR3 length: 17
V gene: TRBV4-1
clone size: -

CDR3 protein: CASSQTGSFYEQYF
CDR3 DNA: TGCGCCAGCAGCCAAACAGGCTCCTTTTACGAGCAGTACTTC
J gene: TRBJ2-7
D gene: -
CDR3 length: 14
V gene: TRBV4-1
clone size: -

CDR3 protein: CASIRGAAGELFF
CDR3 DNA: TGTGCCAGCATTCGGGGGGCGGCCGGGGAGCTGTTTTTT
J gene: TRBJ2-2
D gene: -
CDR3 length: 13
V gene: TRBV28
clone size: -

CDR3 protein: CASSLKAYSYEQYF
CDR3 DNA: TGTGCCAGCAGTTTAAAAGCGTACTCCTACGAGCAGTACTTC
J gene: TRBJ2-7
D gene: -
CDR3 length: 14
V gene: TRBV28
clone size: -

CDR3 protein: CASSDRTGSTLTKETQYF
CDR3 DNA: TGTGCCAGCAGCGACCGGACAGGAAGTACTCTTACCAAGGAGACCCAGTACTTC
J gene: TRBJ2-5
D gene: TRBD1
CDR3 length: 18
V gene: TRBV13
clone size: -

CDR3 protein: CAISEPTGGGYNEQFF
CDR3 DNA: TGTGCCATCAGTGAGCCGACAGGGGGCGGCTACAATGAGCAGTTCTTC
J gene: TRBJ2-1
D gene: TRBD1
CDR3 length: 16
V gene: TRBV10-3
clone size: -

CDR3 protein: CASTGEGELFF
CDR3 DNA: TGTGCCAGCACGGGAGAAGGGGAGCTGTTTTTT
J gene: TRBJ2-2
D gene: -
CDR3 length: 11
V gene: TRBV28
clone size: once

CDR3 protein: CASALQGGQAEAFF
CDR3 DNA: TGTGCCAGCGCTCTACAGGGGGGACAAGCTGAAGCTTTCTTT
J gene: TRBJ1-1
D gene: TRBD1
CDR3 length: 14
V gene: TRBV6-4
clone size: -